The T cell receptor (beta chain) under discussion was sequenced for a study of blood T cell repertoires in COVID-19. For the study at large: Specimens from acute and convalescent COVID-19 originated in the United States, Italy and Spain. Nucleic acid was either cDNA or gDNA, and it came from T cells, B-cell-depleted T cells, or PBMCs.

In the original analysis: Nucleated cell counts were estimated from reference gene primer amplification. The assay was immunoSEQ multiplex PCR, and TCRdb's table has in-frame clones only and misses some. V, J and clone size were drawn from that table, and D and trimming were deduced from the DNA. The profile shows 90,000 to 130,000 clones, 88% of them singletons. The sequence derives from a woman between 45 and 65 years old with acute or convalescent COVID-19. Source material: peripheral blood.

The CDR3 bases are TGTGCCAGCAGTTCAACAGGGGGGACTAGCGGGAGAGGGGGGAAAAACATTCAGTACTTC. It encodes CASSSTGGTSGRGGKNIQYF. The chain combines TRBV27 with TRBJ2-4, with TRBD2 matching over 14 bases. V was pared by 4 bases and J by 4 bases, with 15 bases of the junction left unmatched. This CDR3 spans 20 amino acids. CDR1 MNHEY and CDR2 SMNVEV come from the germline V gene (reference sequence).